Listed below are T cell receptor beta chains from one sample, sequenced in a study of cytomegalovirus exposure and HLA in healthy donors. Generated by immunoSEQ multiplex PCR, the TCRdb table keeps only in-frame clones and is missing some. The sample lists roughly 100,000 clones, 75% occurring once. The sequenced sample was PBMCs. Every receptor here comes from a man aged 40-49 years in good health and CMV-seronegative. Both conserved end residues are part of each CDR3. The D gene is left open where the match is weak. Part of the rows lack a size; the others show once, few, many or a class for expanded clones.

>TRBD1|TRBV11-1|-|TRBJ2-7
TGTGCCAGCAGCCCTACCGGGACAGGGGGGTACGAGCAGTACTTC
CASSPTGTGGYEQYF
>-|TRBV7-9|-|TRBJ1-3
TGTGCCAGCAGCTTACGGGGGTCTACTGGAAACACCATATATTTT
CASSLRGSTGNTIYF
>-|TRBV18|-|TRBJ2-1
TGTGCCAGCTCACCATACGGGGACTCCTACAATGAGCAGTTCTTC
CASSPYGDSYNEQFF
>-|TRBV6-1|few|TRBJ2-7
TGTGCCACCGGAGGGGCAGTCCCCTACGAGCAGTACTTC
CATGGAVPYEQYF
>TRBD1|TRBV6-5|-|TRBJ2-7
TGTGCCAGCAGGCGAATGGGACAGGCGTCATACGAGCAGTACTTC
CASRRMGQASYEQYF
>-|TRBV19|-|TRBJ2-1
TGTGCCAGTAGTTTCGGGGCGGGCGGGGGCCCCCAGAATGAGCAGTTCTTC
CASSFGAGGGPQNEQFF
>-|TRBV9|-|TRBJ1-2
TGTGCCAGCAGCGTAGCTTTGGGGGGGACGGCCTATGGCTACACCTTC
CASSVALGGTAYGYTF
>-|TRBV7-8|-|TRBJ1-5
TGTGCCAGCAGCTTAAGGGCAGGGGCAAATCAGCCCCAGCATTTT
CASSLRAGANQPQHF
>-|TRBV7-9|-|TRBJ2-5
TGTGCCAGCAGCTTTGAGTCTCAAGAGACCCAGTACTTC
CASSFESQETQYF
>-|TRBV2|-|TRBJ2-1
TGTGCCAGCAGGGAGACAGCGAGCTCCTACAATGAGCAGTTCTTC
CASRETASSYNEQFF
>-|TRBV7-2|once|TRBJ1-5
TGTGCCAGCAGCTTAGCGGGGGAGGAACAGCCCCAGCATTTT
CASSLAGEEQPQHF
>-|TRBV7-2|-|TRBJ2-7
TGTGCCAGCAGCTTCGGGACACAACTCTACGAGCAGTACTTC
CASSFGTQLYEQYF
>TRBD2|TRBV2|-|TRBJ2-1
TGTGCCAGCAGTCTTAGCGGGGGGTGGGATGAGCAGTTCTTC
CASSLSGGWDEQFF
>TRBD2|TRBV7-9|-|TRBJ2-3
TGTGCCAGCAGCTTACTTCCGATGGGACTAGCATTGGATACGCAGTATTTT
CASSLLPMGLALDTQYF
>TRBD2|TRBV6-6|-|TRBJ2-3
TGTGCCAGCAGAATAGCGGGGGCGTTCACAGATACGCAGTATTTT
CASRIAGAFTDTQYF
>-|TRBV5-4|-|TRBJ2-7
TGTGCCAGCAGCGTCGGTCGGGGGGCGGACTACGAGCAGTACTTC
CASSVGRGADYEQYF
>-|TRBV7-9|-|TRBJ1-1
TGTGCCAGCAGCACCCTCAGTGTTACTGGGCGGGGGACTGAAGCTTTCTTT
CASSTLSVTGRGTEAFF
>-|TRBV20-1|-|TRBJ2-7
TGCAGTGCTAGGTCCGGGTACGAGCAGTACTTC
CSARSGYEQYF
>-|TRBV5-5|-|TRBJ1-2
TGTGCCAGCAGCCGCAGGCTGTCGGACTATGGCTACACCTTC
CASSRRLSDYGYTF
>-|TRBV19|-|TRBJ2-6
TGTGCCAGTATTAAGACGGGCTCTGGGGCCAACGTCCTGACTTTC
CASIKTGSGANVLTF
>-|TRBV27|-|TRBJ2-2
TGTGCCAGCAGTCCCCTTTGGACAGTCTCCACCGGGGAGCTGTTTTTT
CASSPLWTVSTGELFF
>-|TRBV6-6|-|TRBJ1-5
TGTGCCAGCAGTTACTCTACCGGTCAAAATCAGCCCCAGCATTTT
CASSYSTGQNQPQHF
>TRBD1|TRBV29-1|-|TRBJ1-5
TGCAGCGTCGCGACAGGGACCAGTCAGCCCCAGCATTTT
CSVATGTSQPQHF
>-|TRBV11-2|-|TRBJ1-1
TGTGCCAGCACCATCAACCGACAGTCTGAAGCTTTCTTT
CASTINRQSEAFF
>TRBD2|TRBV27|-|TRBJ2-7
TGTGCCAGCAGTTTACAGGGAGGGCGGTTGGGACAGTACTTC
CASSLQGGRLGQYF
>-|TRBV2|once|TRBJ1-2
TGTGCCAGCAGTGAAGCATGGGAGCCCCCTAACTATGGCTACACCTTC
CASSEAWEPPNYGYTF
>TRBD2|TRBV10-3|-|TRBJ2-5
TGTGCCATCAGTGGCCGGGGGGTCCAAGAGACCCAGTACTTC
CAISGRGVQETQYF
>-|TRBV7-9|-|TRBJ2-5
TGTTCCAGCAGCTTAAGCGGGGAGACCCAGTACTTC
CSSSLSGETQYF
>TRBD1|TRBV4-2|few|TRBJ1-4
TGTGCCAGCAGCCCGGACAGGGGGATTGAAAAACTGTTTTTT
CASSPDRGIEKLFF
>-|TRBV29-1|-|TRBJ1-3
TGCAGCGTTGAAGAACAGGGAGGAAACACCATATATTTT
CSVEEQGGNTIYF